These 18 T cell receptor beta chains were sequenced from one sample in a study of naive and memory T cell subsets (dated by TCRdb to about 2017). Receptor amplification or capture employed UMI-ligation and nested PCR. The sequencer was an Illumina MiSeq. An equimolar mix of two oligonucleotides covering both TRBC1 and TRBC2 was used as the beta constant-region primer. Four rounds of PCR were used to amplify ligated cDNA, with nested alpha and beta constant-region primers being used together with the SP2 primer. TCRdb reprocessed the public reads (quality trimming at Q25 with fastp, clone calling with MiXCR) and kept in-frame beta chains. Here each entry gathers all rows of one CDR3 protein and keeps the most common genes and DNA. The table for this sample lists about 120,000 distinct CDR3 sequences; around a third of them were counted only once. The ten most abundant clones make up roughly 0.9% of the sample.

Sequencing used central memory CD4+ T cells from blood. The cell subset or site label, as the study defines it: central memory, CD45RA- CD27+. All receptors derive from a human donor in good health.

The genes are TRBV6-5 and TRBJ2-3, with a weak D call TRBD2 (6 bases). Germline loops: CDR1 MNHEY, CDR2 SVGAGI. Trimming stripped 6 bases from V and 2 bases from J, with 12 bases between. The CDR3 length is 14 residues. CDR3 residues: CASRTSYSTDTQYF. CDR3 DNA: TGTGCCAGCAGAACTAGCTATTCCACAGATACGCAGTATTTT.

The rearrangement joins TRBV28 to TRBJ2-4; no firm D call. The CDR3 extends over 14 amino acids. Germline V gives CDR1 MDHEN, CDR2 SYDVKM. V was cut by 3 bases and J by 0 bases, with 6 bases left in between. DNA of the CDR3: TGTGCCAGCAGTTTCTCCCCAGCCAAAAACATTCAGTACTTC. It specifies CASSFSPAKNIQYF.

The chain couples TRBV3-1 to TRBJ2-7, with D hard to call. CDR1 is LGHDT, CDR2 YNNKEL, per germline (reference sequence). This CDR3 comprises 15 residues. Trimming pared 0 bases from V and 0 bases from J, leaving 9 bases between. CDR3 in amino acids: CASSQELVSSYEQYF. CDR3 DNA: TGTGCCAGCAGCCAAGAATTGGTTAGCTCCTACGAGCAGTACTTC.

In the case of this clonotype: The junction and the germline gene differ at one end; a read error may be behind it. This CDR3 reads CASSQSLTNNEQSF. The CDR3 bases are TGTGCCAGCAGCCAGTCGTTGACGAACAATGAGCAGTCCTTC. The rearrangement uses TRBV3-1 and TRBJ2-1; D is undetermined. This CDR3 is built from 14 residues. The germline CDR1 and CDR2 sequences are LGHDT and YNNKEL (reference sequence).

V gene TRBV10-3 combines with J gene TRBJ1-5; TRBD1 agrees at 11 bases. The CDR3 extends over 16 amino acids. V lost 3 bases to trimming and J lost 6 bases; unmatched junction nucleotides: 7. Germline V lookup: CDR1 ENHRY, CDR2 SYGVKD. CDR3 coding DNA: TGTGCCATCAGTGAAGTAGGACAGGGGGCCTCTCAGCCCCAGCATTTT. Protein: CAISEVGQGASQPQHF.

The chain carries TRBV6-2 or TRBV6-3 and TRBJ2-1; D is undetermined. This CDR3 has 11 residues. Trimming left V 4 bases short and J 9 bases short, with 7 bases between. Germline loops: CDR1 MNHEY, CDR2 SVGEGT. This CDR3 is CASSSLREQFF. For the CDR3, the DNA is TGTGCCAGCAGTTCCTTGCGTGAGCAGTTCTTC.

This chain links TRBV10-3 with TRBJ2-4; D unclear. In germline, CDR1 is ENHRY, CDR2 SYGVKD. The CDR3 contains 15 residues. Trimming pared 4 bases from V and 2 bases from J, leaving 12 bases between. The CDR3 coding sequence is TGTGCCATCAGTGGAGGAACTGTTTCCAAAAACATTCAGTACTTC. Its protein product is CAISGGTVSKNIQYF.

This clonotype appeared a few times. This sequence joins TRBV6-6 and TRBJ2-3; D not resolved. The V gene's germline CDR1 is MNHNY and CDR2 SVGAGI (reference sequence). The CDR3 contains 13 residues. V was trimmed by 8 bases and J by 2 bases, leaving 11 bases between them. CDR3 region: CASSEAHTDTQYF. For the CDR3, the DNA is TGTGCCAGCTCAGAGGCCCACACAGATACGCAGTATTTT.

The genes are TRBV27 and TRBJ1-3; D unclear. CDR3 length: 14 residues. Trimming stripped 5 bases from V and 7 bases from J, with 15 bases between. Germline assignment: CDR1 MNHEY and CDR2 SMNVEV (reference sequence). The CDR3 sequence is CASSRSGGRNTIYF. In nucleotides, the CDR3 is TGTGCCAGCAGTAGGTCCGGAGGGAGGAACACCATATATTTT.

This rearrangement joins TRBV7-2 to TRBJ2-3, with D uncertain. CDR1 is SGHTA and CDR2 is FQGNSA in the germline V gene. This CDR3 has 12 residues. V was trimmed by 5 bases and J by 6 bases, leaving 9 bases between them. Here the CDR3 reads CASSRTWDTQYF. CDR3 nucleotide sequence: TGTGCCAGCAGCCGAACGTGGGATACGCAGTATTTT.

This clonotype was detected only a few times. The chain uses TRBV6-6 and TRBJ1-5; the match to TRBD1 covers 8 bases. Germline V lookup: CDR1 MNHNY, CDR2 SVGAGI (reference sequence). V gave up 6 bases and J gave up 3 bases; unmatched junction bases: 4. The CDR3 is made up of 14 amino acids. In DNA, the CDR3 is TGTGCCAGCAGCCCGGACAGGGCCAATCAGCCCCAGCATTTT. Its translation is CASSPDRANQPQHF.

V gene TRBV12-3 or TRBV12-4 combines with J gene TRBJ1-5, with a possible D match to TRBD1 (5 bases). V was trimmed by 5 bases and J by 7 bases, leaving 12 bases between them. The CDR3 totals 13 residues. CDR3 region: CASSPTRVQPQHF. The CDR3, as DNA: TGTGCCAGCAGTCCGACCAGGGTACAGCCCCAGCATTTT.

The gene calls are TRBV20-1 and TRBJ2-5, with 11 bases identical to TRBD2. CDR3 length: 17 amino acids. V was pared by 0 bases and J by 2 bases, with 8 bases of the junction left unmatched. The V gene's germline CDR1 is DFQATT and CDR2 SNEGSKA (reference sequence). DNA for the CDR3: TGCAGTGCTAGAGATCATTTAGCGGGAGGGCTTCAAGAGACCCAGTACTTC. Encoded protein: CSARDHLAGGLQETQYF.

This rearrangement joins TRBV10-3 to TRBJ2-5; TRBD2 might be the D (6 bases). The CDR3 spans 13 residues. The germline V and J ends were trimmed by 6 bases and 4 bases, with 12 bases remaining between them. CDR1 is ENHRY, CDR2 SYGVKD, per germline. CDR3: CAIRGGPGETQYF. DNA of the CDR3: TGTGCCATCAGGGGAGGCCCCGGAGAGACCCAGTACTTC.

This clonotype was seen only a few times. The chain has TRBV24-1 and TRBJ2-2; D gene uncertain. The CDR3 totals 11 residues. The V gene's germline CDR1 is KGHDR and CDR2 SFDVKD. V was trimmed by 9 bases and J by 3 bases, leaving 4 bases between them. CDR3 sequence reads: CATGDTGELFF. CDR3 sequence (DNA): TGTGCCACCGGGGACACCGGGGAGCTGTTTTTT.

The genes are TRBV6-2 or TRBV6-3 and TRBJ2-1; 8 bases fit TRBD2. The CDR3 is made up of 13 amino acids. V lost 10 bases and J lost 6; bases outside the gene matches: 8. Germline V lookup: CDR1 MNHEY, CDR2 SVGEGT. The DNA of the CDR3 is TGTGCCACCGGCGGGAGGTTAGGCAATGAGCAGTTCTTC. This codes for CATGGRLGNEQFF.

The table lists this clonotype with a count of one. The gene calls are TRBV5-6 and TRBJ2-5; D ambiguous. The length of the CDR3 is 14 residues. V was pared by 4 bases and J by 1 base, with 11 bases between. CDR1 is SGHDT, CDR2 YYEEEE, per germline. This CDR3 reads CASSLWPAQETQYF. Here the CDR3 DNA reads TGTGCCAGCAGCCTATGGCCAGCCCAAGAGACCCAGTACTTC.

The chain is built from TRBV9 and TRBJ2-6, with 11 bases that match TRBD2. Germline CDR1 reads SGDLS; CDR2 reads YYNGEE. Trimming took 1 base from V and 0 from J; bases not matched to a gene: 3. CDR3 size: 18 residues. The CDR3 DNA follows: TGTGCCAGCAGCGTAAGGCTAGCGGGAGGCTCTGGGGCCAACGTCCTGACTTTC. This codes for CASSVRLAGGSGANVLTF.